The source of this TCR beta chain is a study of T cells after yellow fever vaccination. Study-wide results and limits: The study re-detected most primary-vaccination clones after the booster (about 95% CD4, approximately 87% CD8).

TCRdb re-derived calls from the 5' RACE reads in MiXCR, one entry per CDR3 protein. The sample holds 620,000 or so distinct CDR3 sequences, about 12% seen once. This CDR3 region has 13 residues. Germline values: CDR1 MNHEY, CDR2 SMNVEV (reference sequence). V shed 3 bases and J shed 2 bases, with 7 bases lying between them. In regard to this clonotype: The antigen is undetermined.

The sequenced sample was PBMCs, obtained on the day of the yellow fever booster vaccination. The chain joins TRBV27 to TRBJ2-5; no definite D call. The clonotype comes from a young man who received the YFV17D yellow fever vaccine. DNA for the CDR3: TGTGCCAGCAGTTTGGTGGAACAAGAGACCCAGTACTTC. Protein product: CASSLVEQETQYF.